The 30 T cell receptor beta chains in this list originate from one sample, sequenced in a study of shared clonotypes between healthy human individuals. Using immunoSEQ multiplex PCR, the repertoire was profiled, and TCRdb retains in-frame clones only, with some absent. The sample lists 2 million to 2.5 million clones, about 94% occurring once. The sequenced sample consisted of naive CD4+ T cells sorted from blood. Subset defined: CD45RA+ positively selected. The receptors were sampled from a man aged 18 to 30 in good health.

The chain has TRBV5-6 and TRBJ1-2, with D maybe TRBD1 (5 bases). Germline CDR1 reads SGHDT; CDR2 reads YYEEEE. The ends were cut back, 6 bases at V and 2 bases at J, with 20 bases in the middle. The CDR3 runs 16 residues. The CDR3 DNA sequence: TGTGCCAGCAATTTGAGGAGGGTCAGGGACAACTATGGCTACACCTTC. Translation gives CASNLRRVRDNYGYTF. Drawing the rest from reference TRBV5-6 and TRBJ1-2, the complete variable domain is DAGVTQSPTHLIKTRGQQVTLRCSPKSGHDTVSWYQQALGQGPQFIFQYYEEEERQRGNFPDRFSGHQFPNYSSELNVNALLLGDSALYLCASNLRRVRDNYGYTFGSGTRLTVV.

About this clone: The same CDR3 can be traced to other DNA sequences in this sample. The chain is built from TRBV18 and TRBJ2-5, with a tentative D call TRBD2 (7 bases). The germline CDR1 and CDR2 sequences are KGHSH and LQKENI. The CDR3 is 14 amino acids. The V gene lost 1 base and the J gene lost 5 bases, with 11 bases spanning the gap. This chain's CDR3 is CASSPRGGAETQYF. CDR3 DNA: TGTGCCAGCTCACCACGGGGGGGCGCGGAGACCCAGTACTTC.

The CDR3 DNA sequence: TGTGCCAGCAGTCTACCCGGACAAAAAGGCTACACCTTC. Translated: CASSLPGQKGYTF. The gene calls are TRBV28 and TRBJ1-2; D possibly corresponds to TRBD1 (5 bases). CDR1 MDHEN and CDR2 SYDVKM come from the germline V gene. The CDR3 loop spans 13 amino acids. The V end was cut by 5 bases, the J end by 8 bases, with 15 bases between.

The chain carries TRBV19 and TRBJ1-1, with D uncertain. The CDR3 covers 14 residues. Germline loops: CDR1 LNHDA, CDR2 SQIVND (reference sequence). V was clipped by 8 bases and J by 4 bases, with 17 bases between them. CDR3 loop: CASFHHLSGTEAFF. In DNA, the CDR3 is TGTGCCAGTTTCCACCACCTCAGTGGCACTGAAGCTTTCTTT.

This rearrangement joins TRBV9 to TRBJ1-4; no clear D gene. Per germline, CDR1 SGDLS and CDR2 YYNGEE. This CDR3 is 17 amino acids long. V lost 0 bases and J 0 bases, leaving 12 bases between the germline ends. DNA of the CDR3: TGTGCCAGCAGCGTAGAGGCGGAACCCGCAACTAATGAAAAACTGTTTTTT. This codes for CASSVEAEPATNEKLFF.

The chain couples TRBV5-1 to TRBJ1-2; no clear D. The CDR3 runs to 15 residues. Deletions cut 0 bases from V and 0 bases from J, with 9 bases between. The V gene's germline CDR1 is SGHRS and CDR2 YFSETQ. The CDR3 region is CASSLAGRSNYGYTF. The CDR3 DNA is TGCGCCAGCAGCTTGGCCGGGAGATCTAACTATGGCTACACCTTC.

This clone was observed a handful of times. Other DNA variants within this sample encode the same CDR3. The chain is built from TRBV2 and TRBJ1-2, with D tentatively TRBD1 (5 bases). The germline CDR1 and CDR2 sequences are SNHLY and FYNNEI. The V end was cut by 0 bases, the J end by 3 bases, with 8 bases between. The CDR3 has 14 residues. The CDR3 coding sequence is TGTGCCAGCAGTGAAGCGGGGGGAGACTATGGCTACACCTTC. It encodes CASSEAGGDYGYTF.

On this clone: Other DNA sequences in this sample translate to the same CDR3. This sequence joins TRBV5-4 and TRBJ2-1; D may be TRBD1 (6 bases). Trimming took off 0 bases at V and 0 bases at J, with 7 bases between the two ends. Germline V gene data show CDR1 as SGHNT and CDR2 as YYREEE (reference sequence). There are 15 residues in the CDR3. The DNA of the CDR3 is TGTGCCAGCAGCTTGGGGACAGCCTCCTACAATGAGCAGTTCTTC. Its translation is CASSLGTASYNEQFF.

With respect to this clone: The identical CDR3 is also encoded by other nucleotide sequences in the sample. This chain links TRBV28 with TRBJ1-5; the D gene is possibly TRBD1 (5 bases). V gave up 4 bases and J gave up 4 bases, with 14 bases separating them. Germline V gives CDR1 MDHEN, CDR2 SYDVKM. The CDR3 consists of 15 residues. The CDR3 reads CASSSAGEGNQPQHF. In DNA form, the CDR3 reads TGTGCCAGCAGTTCGGCCGGCGAGGGGAATCAGCCCCAGCATTTT.

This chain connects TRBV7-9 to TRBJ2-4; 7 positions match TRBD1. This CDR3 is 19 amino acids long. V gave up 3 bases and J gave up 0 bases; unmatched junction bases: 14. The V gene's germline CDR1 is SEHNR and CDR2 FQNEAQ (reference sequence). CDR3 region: CASSFASGQEKLAKNIQYF. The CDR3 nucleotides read TGTGCCAGCAGCTTCGCCTCCGGACAGGAAAAACTAGCCAAAAACATTCAGTACTTC.

This CDR3 is CAISEGLGDNEQFF. In DNA, the CDR3 is TGTGCCATCAGTGAGGGTTTGGGGGACAATGAGCAGTTCTTC. The chain has TRBV10-3 and TRBJ2-1; D may correspond to TRBD1 or TRBD2 (5 bases each). Germline V CDR1 and CDR2: ENHRY, SYGVKD. This CDR3 is built from 14 residues. With 2 bases removed from V and 5 bases from J, the gap between germline ends came to 10 bases.

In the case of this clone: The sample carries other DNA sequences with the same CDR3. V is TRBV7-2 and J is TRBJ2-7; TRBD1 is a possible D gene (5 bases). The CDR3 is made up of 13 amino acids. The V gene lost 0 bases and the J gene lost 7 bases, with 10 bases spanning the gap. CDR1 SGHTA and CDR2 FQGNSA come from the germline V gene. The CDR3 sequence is CASSLARAGEQYF. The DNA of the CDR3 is TGTGCCAGCAGCTTAGCCAGGGCCGGGGAGCAGTACTTC.

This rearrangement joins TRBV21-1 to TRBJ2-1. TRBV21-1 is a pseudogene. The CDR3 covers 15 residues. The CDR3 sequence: CASSPPASLGYEQFF. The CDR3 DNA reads TGTGCCAGCAGCCCCCCTGCCTCCCTCGGCTATGAGCAGTTCTTC.

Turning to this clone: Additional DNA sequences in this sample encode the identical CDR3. CDR3 protein: CASSLATYNEQFF. For the CDR3, the DNA is TGTGCCAGCAGCTTAGCGACGTACAATGAGCAGTTCTTC. The rearrangement links TRBV7-2 to TRBJ2-1; D is uncertain. V gave up 0 bases and J gave up 4 bases, with 4 bases separating them. This CDR3 comprises 13 residues. Germline values: CDR1 SGHTA, CDR2 FQGNSA.

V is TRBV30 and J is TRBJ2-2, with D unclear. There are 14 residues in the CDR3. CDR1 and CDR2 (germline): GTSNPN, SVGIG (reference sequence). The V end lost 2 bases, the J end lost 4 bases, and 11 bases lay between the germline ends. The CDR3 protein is CAWSLGVGTGELFF. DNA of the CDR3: TGTGCCTGGAGTCTAGGAGTAGGCACCGGGGAGCTGTTTTTT.

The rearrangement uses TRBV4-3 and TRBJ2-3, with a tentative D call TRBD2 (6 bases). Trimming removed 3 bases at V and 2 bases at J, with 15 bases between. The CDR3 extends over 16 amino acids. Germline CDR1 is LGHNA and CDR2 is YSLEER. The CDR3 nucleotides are TGCGCCAGCAGCCAGACGTCGCTAGCGCTCACAGATACGCAGTATTTT. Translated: CASSQTSLALTDTQYF.

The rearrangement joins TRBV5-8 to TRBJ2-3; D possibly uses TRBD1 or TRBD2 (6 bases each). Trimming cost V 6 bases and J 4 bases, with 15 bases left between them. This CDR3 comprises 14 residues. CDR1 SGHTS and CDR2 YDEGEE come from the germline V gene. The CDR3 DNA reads TGTGCCAGCATCCTCACCCGGGGGCCAGATACGCAGTATTTT. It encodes CASILTRGPDTQYF.

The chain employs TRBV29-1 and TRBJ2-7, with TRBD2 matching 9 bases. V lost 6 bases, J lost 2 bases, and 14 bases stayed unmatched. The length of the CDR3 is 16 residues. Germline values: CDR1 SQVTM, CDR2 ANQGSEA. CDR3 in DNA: TGCAGCGTGTCTGGGGGCGGCGCGGGGGGGACCTACGAGCAGTACTTC. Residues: CSVSGGGAGGTYEQYF.

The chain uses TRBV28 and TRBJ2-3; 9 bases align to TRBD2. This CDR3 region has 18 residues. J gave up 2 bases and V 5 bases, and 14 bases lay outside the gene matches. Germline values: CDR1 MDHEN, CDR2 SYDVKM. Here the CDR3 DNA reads TGTGCCAGCAGTCCCCTCCCGGCTAGCGGGGTAGTCACAGATACGCAGTATTTT. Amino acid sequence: CASSPLPASGVVTDTQYF.

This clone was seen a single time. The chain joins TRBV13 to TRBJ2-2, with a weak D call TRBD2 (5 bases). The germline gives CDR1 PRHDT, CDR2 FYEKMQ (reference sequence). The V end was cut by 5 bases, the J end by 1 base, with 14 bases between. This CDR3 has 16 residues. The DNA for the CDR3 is TGTGCCAGCAGCGACGCTGGACGGGGGAACACCGGGGAGCTGTTTTTT. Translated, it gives CASSDAGRGNTGELFF.

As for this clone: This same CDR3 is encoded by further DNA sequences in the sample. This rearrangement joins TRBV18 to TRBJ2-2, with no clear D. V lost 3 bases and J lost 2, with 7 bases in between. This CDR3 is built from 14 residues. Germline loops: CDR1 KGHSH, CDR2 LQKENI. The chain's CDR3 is CASSPDTNTGELFF. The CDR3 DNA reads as TGTGCCAGCTCACCCGATACCAACACCGGGGAGCTGTTTTTT.

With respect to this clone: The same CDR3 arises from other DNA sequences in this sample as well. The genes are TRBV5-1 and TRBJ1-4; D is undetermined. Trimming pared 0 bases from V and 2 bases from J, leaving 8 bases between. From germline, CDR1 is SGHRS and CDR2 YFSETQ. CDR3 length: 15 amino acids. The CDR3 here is CASSLVGDTNEKLFF. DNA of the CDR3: TGCGCCAGCAGCTTGGTCGGGGATACTAATGAAAAACTGTTTTTT.

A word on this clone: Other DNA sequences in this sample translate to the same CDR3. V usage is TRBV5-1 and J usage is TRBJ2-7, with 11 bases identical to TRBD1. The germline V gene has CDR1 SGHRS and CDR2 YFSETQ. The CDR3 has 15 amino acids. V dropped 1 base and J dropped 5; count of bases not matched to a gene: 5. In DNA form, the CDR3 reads TGCGCCAGCAGCTTGAGTGGGACAGGGGGAGACGAGCAGTACTTC. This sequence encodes CASSLSGTGGDEQYF.

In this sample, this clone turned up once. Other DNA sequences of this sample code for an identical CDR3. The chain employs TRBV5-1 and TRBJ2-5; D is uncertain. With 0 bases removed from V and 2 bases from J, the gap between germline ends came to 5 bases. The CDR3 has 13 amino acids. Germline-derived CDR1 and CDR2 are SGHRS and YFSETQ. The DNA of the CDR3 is TGCGCCAGCAGCTTGGGACTTCAAGAGACCCAGTACTTC. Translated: CASSLGLQETQYF.

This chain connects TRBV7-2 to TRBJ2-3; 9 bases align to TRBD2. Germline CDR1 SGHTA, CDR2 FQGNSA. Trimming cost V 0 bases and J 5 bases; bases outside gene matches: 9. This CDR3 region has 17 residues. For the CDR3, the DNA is TGTGCCAGCAGCTTAGCAACCCTAGCGGGGCCTGGAGATACGCAGTATTTT. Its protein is CASSLATLAGPGDTQYF.

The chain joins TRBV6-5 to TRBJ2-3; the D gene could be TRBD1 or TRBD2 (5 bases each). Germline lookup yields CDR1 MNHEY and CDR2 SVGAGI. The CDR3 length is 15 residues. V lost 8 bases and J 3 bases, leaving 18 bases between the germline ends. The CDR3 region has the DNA TGTGCCAGCCCCGCGAGGGACGGAAATACAGATACGCAGTATTTT. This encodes CASPARDGNTDTQYF.

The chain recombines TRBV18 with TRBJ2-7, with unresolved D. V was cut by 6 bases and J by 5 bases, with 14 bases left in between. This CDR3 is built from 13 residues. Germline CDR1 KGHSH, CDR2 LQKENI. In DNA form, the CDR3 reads TGTGCCAGCTCCCGAGACGGTCTGGACGAGCAGTACTTC. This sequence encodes CASSRDGLDEQYF.

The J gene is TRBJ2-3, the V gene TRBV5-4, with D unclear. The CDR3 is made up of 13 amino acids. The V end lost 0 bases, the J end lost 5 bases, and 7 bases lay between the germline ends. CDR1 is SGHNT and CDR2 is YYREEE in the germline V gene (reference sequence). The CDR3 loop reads CASSLGWGDTQYF. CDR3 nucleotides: TGTGCCAGCAGCTTGGGGTGGGGAGATACGCAGTATTTT.

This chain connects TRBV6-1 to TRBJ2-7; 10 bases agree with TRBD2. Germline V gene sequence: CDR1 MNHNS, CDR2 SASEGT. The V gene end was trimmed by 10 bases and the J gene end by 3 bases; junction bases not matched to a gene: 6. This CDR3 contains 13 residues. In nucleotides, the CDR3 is TGTGCCATTACTAGCGGGACCCTCTACGAGCAGTACTTC. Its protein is CAITSGTLYEQYF.

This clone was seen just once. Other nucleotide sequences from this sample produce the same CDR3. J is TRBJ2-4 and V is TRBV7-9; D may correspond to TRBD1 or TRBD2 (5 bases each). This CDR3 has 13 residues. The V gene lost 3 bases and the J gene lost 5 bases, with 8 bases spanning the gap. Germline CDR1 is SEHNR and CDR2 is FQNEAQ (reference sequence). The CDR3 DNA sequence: TGTGCCAGCAGCTTGGTGGGGGAAAACATTCAGTACTTC. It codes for CASSLVGENIQYF.